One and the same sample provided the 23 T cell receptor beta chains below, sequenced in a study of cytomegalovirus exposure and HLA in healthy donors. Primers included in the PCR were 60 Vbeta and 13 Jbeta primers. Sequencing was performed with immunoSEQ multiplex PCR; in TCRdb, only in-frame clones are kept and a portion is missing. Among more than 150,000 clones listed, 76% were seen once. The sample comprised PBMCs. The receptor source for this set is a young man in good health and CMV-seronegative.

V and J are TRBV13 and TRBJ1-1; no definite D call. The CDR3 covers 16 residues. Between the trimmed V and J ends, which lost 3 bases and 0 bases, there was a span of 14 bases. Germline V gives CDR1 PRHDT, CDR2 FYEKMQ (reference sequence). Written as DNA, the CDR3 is TGTGCCAGCAGCTTTGGGCAGACAAATTTGAACACTGAAGCTTTCTTT. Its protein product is CASSFGQTNLNTEAFF.

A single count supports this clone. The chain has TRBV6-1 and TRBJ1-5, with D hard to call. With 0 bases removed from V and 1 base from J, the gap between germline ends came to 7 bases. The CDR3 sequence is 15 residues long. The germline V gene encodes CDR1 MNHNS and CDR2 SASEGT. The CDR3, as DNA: TGTGCCAGCAGTGAAGCGGGGAGGAGCAATCAGCCCCAGCATTTT. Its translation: CASSEAGRSNQPQHF.

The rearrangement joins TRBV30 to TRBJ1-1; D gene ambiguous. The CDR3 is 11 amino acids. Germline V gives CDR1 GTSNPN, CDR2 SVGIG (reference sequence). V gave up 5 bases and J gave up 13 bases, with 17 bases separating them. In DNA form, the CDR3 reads TGTGCCTGGGATATGAGGGTGTGGGTTTTCTTT. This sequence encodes CAWDMRVWVFF.

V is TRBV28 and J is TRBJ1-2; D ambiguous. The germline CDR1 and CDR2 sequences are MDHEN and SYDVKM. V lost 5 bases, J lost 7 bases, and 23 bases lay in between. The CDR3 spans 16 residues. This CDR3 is CASSPTPLGRSRGYTF. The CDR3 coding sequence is TGTGCCAGCAGTCCCACTCCCCTCGGCAGGTCCCGTGGCTACACCTTC.

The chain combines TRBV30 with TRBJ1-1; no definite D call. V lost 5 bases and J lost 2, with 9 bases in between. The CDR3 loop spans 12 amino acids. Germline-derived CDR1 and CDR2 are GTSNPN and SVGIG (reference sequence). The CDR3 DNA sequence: TGTGCCTGGGGGAGATCCAACACTGAAGCTTTCTTT. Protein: CAWGRSNTEAFF.

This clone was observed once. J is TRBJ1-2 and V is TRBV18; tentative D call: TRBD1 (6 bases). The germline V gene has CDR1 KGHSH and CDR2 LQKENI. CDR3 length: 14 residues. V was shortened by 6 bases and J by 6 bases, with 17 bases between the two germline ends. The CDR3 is CASSTTGRGNGYTF. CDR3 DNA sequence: TGTGCCAGCTCGACGACAGGAAGAGGGAATGGCTACACCTTC.

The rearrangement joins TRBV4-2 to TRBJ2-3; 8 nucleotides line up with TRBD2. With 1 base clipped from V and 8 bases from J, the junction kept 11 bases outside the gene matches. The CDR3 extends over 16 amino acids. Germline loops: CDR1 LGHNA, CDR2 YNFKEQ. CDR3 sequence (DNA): TGTGCCAGCAGCCAAGCCCGCGGGAGGCCTCCGGGTACGCAGTATTTT. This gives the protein CASSQARGRPPGTQYF.

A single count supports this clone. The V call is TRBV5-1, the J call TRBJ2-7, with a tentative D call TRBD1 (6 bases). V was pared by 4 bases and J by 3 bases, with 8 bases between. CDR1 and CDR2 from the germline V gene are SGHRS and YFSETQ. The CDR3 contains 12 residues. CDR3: CASSMDSYEQYF. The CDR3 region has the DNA TGCGCCAGCAGCATGGACAGCTACGAGCAGTACTTC.

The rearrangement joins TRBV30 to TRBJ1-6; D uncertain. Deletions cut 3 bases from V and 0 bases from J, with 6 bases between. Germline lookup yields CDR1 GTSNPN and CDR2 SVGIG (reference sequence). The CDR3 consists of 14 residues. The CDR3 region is CAWRGSSYNSPLHF. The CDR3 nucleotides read TGTGCCTGGAGGGGGAGCTCCTATAATTCACCCCTCCACTTT.

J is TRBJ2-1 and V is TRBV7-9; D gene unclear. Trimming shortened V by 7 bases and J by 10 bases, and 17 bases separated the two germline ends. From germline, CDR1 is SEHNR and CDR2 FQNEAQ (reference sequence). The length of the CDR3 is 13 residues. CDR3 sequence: CASTHPPHKEQFF. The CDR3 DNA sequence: TGTGCCAGCACACATCCGCCCCATAAGGAGCAGTTCTTC. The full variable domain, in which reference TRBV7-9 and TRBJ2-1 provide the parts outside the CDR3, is DTGVSQNPRHKITKRGQNVTFRCDPISEHNRLYWYRQTLGQGPEFLTYFQNEAQLEKSRLLSDRFSAERPKGSFSTLEIQRTEQGDSAMYLCASTHPPHKEQFFGPGTRLTVL.

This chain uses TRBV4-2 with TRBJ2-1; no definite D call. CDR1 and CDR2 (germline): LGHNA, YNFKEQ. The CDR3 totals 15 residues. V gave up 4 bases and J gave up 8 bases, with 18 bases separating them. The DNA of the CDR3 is TGTGCCAGCAGCCTCAATAGTCCCATCCTCGATGAGCAGTTCTTC. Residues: CASSLNSPILDEQFF.

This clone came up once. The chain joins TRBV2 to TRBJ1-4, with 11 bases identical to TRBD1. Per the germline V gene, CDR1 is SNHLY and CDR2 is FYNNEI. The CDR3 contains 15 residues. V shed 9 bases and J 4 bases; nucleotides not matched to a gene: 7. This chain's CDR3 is CASRTGGAGNEKLFF. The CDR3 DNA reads TGTGCCAGTCGGACAGGGGGCGCCGGTAATGAAAAACTGTTTTTT.

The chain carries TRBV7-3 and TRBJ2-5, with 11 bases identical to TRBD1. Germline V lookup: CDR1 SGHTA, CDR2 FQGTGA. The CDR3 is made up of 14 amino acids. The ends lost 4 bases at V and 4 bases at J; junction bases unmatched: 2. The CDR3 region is CASSSGTGGETQYF. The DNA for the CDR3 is TGTGCCAGCAGCTCCGGGACAGGGGGAGAGACCCAGTACTTC.

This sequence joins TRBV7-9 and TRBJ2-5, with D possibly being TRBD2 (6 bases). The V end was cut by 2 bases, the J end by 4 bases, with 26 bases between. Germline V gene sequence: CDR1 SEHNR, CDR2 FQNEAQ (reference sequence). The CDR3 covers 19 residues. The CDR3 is CASSLRVSDREKGRETQYF. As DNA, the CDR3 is TGTGCCAGCAGCTTACGAGTGTCAGACCGGGAGAAGGGCCGAGAGACCCAGTACTTC.

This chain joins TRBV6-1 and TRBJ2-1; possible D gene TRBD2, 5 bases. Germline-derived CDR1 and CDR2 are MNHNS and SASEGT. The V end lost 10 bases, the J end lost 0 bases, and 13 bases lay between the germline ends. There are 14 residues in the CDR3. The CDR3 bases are TGTGCCACCCGAGGAGGATACTCCTACAATGAGCAGTTCTTC. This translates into CATRGGYSYNEQFF.

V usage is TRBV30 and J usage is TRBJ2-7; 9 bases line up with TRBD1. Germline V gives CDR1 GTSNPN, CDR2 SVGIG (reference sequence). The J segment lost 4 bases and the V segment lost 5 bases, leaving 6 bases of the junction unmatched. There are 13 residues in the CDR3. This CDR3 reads CAWGTGYPYEQYF. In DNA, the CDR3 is TGTGCCTGGGGGACAGGGTATCCGTACGAGCAGTACTTC.

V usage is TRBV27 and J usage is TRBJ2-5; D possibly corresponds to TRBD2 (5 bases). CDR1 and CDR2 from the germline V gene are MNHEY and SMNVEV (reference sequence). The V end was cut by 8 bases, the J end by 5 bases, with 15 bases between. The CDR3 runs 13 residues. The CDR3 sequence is CASQRWAGETQYF. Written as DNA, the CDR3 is TGTGCCAGCCAAAGGTGGGCGGGCGAGACCCAGTACTTC.

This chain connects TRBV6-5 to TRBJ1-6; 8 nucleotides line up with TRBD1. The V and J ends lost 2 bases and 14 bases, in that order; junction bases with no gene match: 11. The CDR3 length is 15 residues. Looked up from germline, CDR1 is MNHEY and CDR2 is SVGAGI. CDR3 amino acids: CASSYDDRGAKTLHF. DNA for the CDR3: TGTGCCAGCAGTTACGATGACAGGGGCGCCAAAACCCTCCACTTT.

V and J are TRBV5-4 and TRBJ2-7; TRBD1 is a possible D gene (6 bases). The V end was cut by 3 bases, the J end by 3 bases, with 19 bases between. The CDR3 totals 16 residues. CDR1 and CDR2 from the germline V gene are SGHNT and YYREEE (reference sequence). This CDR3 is CASSSGKQTGNYEQYF. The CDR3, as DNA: TGTGCCAGCAGCTCCGGAAAGCAGACAGGAAACTACGAGCAGTACTTC.

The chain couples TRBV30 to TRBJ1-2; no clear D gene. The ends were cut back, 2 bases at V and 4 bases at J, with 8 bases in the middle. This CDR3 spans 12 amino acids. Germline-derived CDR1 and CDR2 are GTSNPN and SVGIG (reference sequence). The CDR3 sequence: CAWSSRGYGYTF. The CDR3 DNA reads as TGTGCCTGGAGTTCCCGGGGCTATGGCTACACCTTC.

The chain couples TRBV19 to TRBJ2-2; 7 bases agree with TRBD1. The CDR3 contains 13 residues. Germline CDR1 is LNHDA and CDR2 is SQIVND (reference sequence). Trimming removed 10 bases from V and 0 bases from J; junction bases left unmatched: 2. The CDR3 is CAMTGPNTGELFF. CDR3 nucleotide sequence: TGTGCCATGACAGGGCCGAACACCGGGGAGCTGTTTTTT.

The CDR3 DNA reads TGTGCCAGCAGTATACAGAATCAGCCCCAGCATTTT. Protein product: CASSIQNQPQHF. This chain connects TRBV28 to TRBJ1-5; unclear D gene. The CDR3 contains 12 residues. The V end lost 5 bases, the J end lost 4 bases, and 6 bases lay between the germline ends. In germline, CDR1 is MDHEN, CDR2 SYDVKM.

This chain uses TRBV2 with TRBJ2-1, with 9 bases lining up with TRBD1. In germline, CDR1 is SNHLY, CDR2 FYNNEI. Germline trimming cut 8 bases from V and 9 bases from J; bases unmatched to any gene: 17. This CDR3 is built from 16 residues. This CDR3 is CASDPVGTGKEGEQFF. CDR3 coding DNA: TGTGCCAGCGATCCGGTGGGGACAGGGAAGGAGGGTGAGCAGTTCTTC.